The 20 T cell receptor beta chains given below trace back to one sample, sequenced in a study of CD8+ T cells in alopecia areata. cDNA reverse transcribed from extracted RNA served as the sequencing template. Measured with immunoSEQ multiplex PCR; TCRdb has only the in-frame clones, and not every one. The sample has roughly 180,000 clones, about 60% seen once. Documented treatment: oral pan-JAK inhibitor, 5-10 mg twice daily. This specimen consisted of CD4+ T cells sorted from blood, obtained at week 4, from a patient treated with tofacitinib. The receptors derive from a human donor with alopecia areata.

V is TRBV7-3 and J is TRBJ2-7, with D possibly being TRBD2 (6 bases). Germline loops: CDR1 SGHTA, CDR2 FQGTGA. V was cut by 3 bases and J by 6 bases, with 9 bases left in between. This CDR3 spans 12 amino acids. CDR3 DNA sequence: TGTGCCAGCAGCTTTCTGGGGGGCGAGCAGTACTTC. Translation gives CASSFLGGEQYF.

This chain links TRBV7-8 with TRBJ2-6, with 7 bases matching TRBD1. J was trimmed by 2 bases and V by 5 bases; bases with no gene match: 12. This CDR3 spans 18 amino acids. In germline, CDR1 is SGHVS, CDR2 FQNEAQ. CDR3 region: CASSLTGVRDTGANVLTF. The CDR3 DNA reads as TGTGCCAGCAGCCTAACAGGGGTTAGGGACACTGGGGCCAACGTCCTGACTTTC.

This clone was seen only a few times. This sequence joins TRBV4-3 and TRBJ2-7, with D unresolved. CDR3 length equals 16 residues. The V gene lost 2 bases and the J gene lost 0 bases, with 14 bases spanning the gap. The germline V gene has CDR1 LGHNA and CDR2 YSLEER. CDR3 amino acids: CASSQRFNENSYEQYF. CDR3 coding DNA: TGCGCCAGCAGCCAACGCTTCAACGAAAACTCCTACGAGCAGTACTTC.

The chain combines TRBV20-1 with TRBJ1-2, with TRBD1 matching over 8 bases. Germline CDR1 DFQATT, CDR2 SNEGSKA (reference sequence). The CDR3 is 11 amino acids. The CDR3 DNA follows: TGCAGCCCCTGGACAGGGAATGGCTACACCTTC. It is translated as CSPWTGNGYTF.

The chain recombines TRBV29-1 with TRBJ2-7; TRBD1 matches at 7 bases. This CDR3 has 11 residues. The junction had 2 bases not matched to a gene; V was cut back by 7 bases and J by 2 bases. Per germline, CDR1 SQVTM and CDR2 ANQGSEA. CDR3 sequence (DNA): TGCAGCGCTGGGACAGCCTACGAGCAGTACTTC. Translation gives CSAGTAYEQYF.

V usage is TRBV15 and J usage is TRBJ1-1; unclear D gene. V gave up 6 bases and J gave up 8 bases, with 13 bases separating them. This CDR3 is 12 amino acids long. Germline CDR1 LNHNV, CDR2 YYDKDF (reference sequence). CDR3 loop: CATSVGSLEAFF. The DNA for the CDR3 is TGTGCCACCAGTGTTGGCTCTCTGGAAGCTTTCTTT.

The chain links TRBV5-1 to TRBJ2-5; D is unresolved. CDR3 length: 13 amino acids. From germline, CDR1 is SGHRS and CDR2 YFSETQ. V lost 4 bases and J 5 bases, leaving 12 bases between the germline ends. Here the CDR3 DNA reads TGCGCCAGCAGCCTGATTGGGATCGAGACCCAGTACTTC. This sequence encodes CASSLIGIETQYF. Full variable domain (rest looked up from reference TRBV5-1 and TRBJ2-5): KAGVTQTPRYLIKTRGQQVTLSCSPISGHRSVSWYQQTPGQGLQFLFEYFSETQRNKGNFPGRFSGRQFSNSRSEMNVSTLELGDSALYLCASSLIGIETQYFGPGTRLLVL.

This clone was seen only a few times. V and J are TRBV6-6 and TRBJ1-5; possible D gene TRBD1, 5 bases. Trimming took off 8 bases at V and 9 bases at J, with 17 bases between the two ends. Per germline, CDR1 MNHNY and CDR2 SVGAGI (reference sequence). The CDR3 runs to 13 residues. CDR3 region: CASRPGPMWPQHF. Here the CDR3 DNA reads TGTGCCAGCCGCCCGGGACCGATGTGGCCCCAGCATTTT.

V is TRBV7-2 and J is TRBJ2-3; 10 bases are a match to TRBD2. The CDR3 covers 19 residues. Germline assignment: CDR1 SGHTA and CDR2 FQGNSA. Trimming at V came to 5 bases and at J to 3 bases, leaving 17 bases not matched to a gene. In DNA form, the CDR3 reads TGTGCCAGCAGCGCGCGAATCTTCGAGCGGGGGGGCCGGACAGATACGCAGTATTTT. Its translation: CASSARIFERGGRTDTQYF. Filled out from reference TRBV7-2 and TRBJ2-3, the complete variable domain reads GAGVSQSPSNKVTEKGKDVELRCDPISGHTALYWYRQSLGQGLEFLIYFQGNSAPDKSGLPSDRFSAERTGGSVSTLTIQRTQQEDSAVYLCASSARIFERGGRTDTQYFGPGTRLTVL.

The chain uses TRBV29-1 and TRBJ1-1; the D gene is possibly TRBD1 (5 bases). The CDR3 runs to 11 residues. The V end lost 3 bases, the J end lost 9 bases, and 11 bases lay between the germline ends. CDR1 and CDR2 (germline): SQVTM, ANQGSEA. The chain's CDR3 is CSVDIQGKAFF. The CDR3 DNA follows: TGCAGCGTTGATATCCAGGGTAAAGCTTTCTTT.

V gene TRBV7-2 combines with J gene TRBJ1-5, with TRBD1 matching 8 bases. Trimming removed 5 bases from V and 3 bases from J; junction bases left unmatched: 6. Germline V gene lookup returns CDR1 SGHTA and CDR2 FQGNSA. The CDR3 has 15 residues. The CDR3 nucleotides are TGTGCCAGCAGCCTGGGACAGGCGCCCAATCAGCCCCAGCATTTT. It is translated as CASSLGQAPNQPQHF.

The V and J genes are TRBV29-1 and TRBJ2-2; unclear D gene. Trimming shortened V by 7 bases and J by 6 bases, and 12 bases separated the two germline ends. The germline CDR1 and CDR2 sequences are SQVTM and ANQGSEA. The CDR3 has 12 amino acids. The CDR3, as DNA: TGCAGCGGATGGGTGGGCCCCGGGGAGCTGTTTTTT. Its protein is CSGWVGPGELFF.

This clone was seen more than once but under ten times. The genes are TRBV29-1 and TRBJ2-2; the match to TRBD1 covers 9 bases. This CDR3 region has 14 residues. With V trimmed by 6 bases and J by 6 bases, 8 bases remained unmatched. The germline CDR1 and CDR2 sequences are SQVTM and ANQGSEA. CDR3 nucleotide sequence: TGCAGCGTCCAGACACAGGGGGCGGCCGGGGAGCTGTTTTTT. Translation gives CSVQTQGAAGELFF.

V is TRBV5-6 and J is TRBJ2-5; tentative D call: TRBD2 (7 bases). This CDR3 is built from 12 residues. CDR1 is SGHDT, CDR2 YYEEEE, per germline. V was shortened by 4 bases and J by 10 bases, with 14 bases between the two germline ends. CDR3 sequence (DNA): TGTGCCAGCAGCGAGAACAGGGAGGGCCAGTACTTC. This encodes CASSENREGQYF.

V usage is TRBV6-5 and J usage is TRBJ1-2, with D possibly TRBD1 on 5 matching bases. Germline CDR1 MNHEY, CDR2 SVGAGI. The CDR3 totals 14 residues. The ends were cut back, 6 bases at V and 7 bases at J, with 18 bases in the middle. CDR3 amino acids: CASRGDGTVGGYTF. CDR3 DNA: TGTGCCAGCAGAGGCGACGGGACTGTCGGTGGCTACACCTTC.

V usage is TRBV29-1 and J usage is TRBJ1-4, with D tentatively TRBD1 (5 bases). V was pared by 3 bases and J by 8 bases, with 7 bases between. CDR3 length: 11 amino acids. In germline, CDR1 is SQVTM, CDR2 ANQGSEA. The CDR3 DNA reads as TGCAGCGTTGACAGGGACGAAAAACTGTTTTTT. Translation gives CSVDRDEKLFF. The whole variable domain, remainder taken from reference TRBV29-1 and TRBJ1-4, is SAVISQKPSRDICQRGTSLTIQCQVDSQVTMMFWYRQQPGQSLTLIATANQGSEATYESGFVIDKFPISRPNLTFSTLTVSNMSPEDSSIYLCSVDRDEKLFFGSGTQLSVL.

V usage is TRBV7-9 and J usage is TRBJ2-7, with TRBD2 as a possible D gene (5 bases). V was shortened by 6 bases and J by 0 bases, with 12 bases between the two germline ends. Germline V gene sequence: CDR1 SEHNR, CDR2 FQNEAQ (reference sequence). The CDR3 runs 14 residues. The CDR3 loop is CASSSSGFSYEQYF. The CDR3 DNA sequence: TGTGCCAGCAGTTCCAGCGGATTCTCCTACGAGCAGTACTTC.

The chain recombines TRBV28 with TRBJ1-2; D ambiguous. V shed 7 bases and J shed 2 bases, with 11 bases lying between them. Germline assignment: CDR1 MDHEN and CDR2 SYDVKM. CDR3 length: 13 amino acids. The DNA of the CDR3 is TGTGCCAGCAACCAGGAGATAAACTATGGCTACACCTTC. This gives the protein CASNQEINYGYTF.

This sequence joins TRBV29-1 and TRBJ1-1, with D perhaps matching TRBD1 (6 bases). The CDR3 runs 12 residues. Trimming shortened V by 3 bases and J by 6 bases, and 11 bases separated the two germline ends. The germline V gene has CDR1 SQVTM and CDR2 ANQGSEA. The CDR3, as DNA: TGCAGCGTTGAGACTAGGGGGGCTGAAGCTTTCTTT. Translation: CSVETRGAEAFF. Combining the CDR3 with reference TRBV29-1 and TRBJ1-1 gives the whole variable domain SAVISQKPSRDICQRGTSLTIQCQVDSQVTMMFWYRQQPGQSLTLIATANQGSEATYESGFVIDKFPISRPNLTFSTLTVSNMSPEDSSIYLCSVETRGAEAFFGQGTRLTVV.

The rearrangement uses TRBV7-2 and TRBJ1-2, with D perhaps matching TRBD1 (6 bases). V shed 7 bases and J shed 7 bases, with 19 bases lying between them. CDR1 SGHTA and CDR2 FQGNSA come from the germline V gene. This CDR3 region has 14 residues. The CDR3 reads CASKGGQGDGGYTF. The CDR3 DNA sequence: TGTGCCAGCAAAGGGGGGCAGGGAGACGGTGGCTACACCTTC.